The 6 T cell receptor beta chains below were found in one sample sequenced in a study of CD4 T cells in relation to SARS-CoV-2 and coronaviruses. These receptors lack a known antigen. TCRdb keeps only in-frame clones here, not all; method: immunoSEQ multiplex PCR. Seen here are 30,000 to 45,000 clones, about 80% observed once, and the top ten hold approximately 7%. Sequencing was performed on naive CD4+ T cells from PBMCs, cultured in vitro. The subset was: naive CD4+ T cells isolated by negative enrichment. These receptors were collected from an adult with COVID-19.

The chain couples TRBV19 to TRBJ2-6; the D gene is possibly TRBD2 (6 bases). Germline V gene sequence: CDR1 LNHDA, CDR2 SQIVND (reference sequence). V gave up 7 bases and J gave up 0 bases, with 13 bases separating them. CDR3 length: 16 amino acids. The CDR3, as DNA: TGTGCCAGTAAGAGCCTGGGGGGCTCTGGGGCCAACGTCCTGACTTTC. This translates into CASKSLGGSGANVLTF.

This clone has only a few counts. The same CDR3 arises from other DNA sequences in this sample as well. The rearrangement links TRBV3-1 (or the pseudogene TRBV3-2) to TRBJ1-5; unclear D gene. The CDR3 is made up of 13 amino acids. Trimming took off 0 bases at V and 4 bases at J, with 4 bases between the two ends. Germline V gives CDR1 LGHDT, CDR2 YNNKEL (reference sequence). CDR3 protein: CASSQDRNQPQHF. The CDR3 DNA reads TGTGCCAGCAGCCAAGACAGGAATCAGCCCCAGCATTTT.

The chain has TRBV6-5 and TRBJ2-3; no definite D call. Germline V gene lookup returns CDR1 MNHEY and CDR2 SVGAGI. V was cut by 4 bases and J by 4 bases, with 9 bases left in between. This CDR3 contains 13 residues. CDR3 nucleotides: TGTGCCAGCAGTTTCATGGATCCAGATACGCAGTATTTT. This gives the protein CASSFMDPDTQYF.

The chain couples TRBV4-2 to TRBJ2-7; D is possibly TRBD2 (5 bases). The V gene's germline CDR1 is LGHNA and CDR2 YNFKEQ. The CDR3 covers 15 residues. The V end was cut by 0 bases, the J end by 6 bases, with 15 bases between. In DNA form, the CDR3 reads TGTGCCAGCAGCCAAGATTTTTGGGAGCCGGGCGAGCAGTACTTC. The encoded protein is CASSQDFWEPGEQYF.

The chain uses TRBV20-1 and TRBJ2-1; 7 bases fit TRBD2. This CDR3 region has 11 residues. Per germline, CDR1 DFQATT and CDR2 SNEGSKA (reference sequence). As DNA, the CDR3 is TGCGCGGGAGTTCAGCACAATGAGCAGTTCTTC. Protein sequence: CAGVQHNEQFF.

The J gene is TRBJ2-5, the V gene TRBV5-1, with 8 bases aligning to TRBD1. The V gene end was trimmed by 1 base and the J gene end by 2 bases; junction bases not matched to a gene: 4. The CDR3 spans 15 residues. Germline V lookup: CDR1 SGHRS, CDR2 YFSETQ. The CDR3 sequence: CASSLTGGIQETQYF. The CDR3 nucleotides are TGCGCCAGCAGCTTGACAGGGGGTATACAAGAGACCCAGTACTTC. The full variable domain, with the rest looked up from reference TRBV5-1 and TRBJ2-5, is KAGVTQTPRYLIKTRGQQVTLSCSPISGHRSVSWYQQTPGQGLQFLFEYFSETQRNKGNFPGRFSGRQFSNSRSEMNVSTLELGDSALYLCASSLTGGIQETQYFGPGTRLLVL.